This T cell receptor beta chain was sequenced in a study of T cells in Graves' hyperthyroidism and ophthalmopathy. Study details: Blood was drawn when the patient was first diagnosed and still untreated.

RNA transcripts gave rise to amplified TCR beta CDR3 regions. An initial round of RT-PCR targeting the TCR CDR3 relied on the HTBI primer set. TCRdb ran MiXCR on the multiplex PCR reads and lists one entry per CDR3 protein. The table includes some 500,000 distinct CDR3 sequences, 13% to 15% detected once. The ends lost 3 bases at V and 0 bases at J; junction bases unmatched: 7. Germline V gene data show CDR1 as WNHNN and CDR2 as SYGVQD (reference sequence). CDR3 length: 16 residues. The sequence was collected from a woman under 30 with Graves' hyperthyroidism. Sample: blood. V is TRBV10-1 and J is TRBJ2-7; TRBD2 matches 8 bases. CDR3 region: CASSDGLATHSYEQYF. The CDR3 coding sequence is TGCGCCAGCAGTGACGGACTAGCAACTCACTCCTACGAGCAGTACTTC.